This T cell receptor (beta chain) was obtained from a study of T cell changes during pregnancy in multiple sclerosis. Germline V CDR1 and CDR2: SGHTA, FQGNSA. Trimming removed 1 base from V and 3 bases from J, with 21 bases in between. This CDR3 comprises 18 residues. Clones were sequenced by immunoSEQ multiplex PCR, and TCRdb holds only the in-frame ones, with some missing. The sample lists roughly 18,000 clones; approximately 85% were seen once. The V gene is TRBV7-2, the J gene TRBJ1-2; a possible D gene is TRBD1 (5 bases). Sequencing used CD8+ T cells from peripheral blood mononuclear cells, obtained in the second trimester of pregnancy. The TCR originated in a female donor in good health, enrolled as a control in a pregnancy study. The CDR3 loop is CASSLEVSGRDVDYGYTF. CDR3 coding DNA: TGTGCCAGCAGCTTAGAGGTATCCGGCAGGGATGTAGACTATGGCTACACCTTC.